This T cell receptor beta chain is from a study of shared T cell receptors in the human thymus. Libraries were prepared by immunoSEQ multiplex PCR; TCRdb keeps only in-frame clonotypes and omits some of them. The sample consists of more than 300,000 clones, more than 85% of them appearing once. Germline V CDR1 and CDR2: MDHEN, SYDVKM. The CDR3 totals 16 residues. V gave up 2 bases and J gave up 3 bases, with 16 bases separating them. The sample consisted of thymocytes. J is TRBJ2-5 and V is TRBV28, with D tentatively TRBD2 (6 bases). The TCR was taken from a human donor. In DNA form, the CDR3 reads TGTGCCAGCAGTTTACGGGACTTCCCGACCGAAGAGACCCAGTACTTC. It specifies CASSLRDFPTEETQYF.